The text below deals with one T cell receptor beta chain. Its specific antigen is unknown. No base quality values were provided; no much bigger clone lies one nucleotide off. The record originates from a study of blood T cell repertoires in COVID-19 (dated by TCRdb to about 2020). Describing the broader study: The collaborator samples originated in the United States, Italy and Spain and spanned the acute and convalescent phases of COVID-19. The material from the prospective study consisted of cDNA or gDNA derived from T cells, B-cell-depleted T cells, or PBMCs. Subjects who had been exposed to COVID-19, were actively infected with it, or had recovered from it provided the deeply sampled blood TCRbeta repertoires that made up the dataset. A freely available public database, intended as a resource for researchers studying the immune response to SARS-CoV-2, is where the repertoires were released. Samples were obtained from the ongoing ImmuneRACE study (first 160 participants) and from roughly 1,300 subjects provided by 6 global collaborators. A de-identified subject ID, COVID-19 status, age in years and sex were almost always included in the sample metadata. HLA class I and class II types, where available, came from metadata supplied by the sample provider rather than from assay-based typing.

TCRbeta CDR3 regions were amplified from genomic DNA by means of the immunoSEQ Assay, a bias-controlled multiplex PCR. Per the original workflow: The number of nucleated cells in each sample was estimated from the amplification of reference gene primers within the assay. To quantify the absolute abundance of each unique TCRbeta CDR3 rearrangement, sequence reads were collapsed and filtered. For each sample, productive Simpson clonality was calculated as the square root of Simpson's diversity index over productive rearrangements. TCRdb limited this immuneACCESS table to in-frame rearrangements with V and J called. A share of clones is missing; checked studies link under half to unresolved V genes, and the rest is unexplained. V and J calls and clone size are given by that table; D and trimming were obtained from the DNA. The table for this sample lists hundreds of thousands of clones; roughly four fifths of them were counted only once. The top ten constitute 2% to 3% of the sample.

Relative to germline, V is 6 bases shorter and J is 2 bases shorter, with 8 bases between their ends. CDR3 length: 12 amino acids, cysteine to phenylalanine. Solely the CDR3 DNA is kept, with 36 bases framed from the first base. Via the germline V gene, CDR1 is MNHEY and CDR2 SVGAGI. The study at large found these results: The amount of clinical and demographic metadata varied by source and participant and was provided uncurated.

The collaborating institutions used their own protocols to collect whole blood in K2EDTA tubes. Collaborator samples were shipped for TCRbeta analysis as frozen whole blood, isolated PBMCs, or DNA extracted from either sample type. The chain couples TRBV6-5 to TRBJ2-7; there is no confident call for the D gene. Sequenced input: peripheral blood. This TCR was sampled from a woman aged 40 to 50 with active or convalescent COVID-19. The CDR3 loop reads CASSSTAYEQYF. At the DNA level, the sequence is TGTGCCAGCAGCTCGACTGCCTACGAGCAGTACTTC.